Listed below are T cell receptor beta chains from one sample, sequenced in a study of molecular identifiers for immune sequencing clone quantification. TCRdb re-derived calls from the PCR reads in MiXCR, one entry per CDR3 protein. The sample shows over 90,000 distinct CDR3 sequences, less than 35% of them seen only once. The sequencing input was naive CD8+ T cells from blood, with Jurkat cell RNA spiked in. The receptors were gathered from a human donor in good health. Some libraries in this study had Jurkat cell RNA spiked in. Each CDR3 is given with its conserved first and last residue. The D gene is left open where the match is weak. Rows may omit the clone size; those that give it use once, few, many or a size class.

d_gene	abundance	v_gene	j_gene	CDR3nt	CDR3aa
NA	many	TRBV6-5	TRBJ2-1	TGTGCCAGCAGTCCCGGAGGACCCGCCCTAGAGCAGTTCTTC	CASSPGGPALEQFF
NA	NA	TRBV28	TRBJ2-1	TGTGCCAGCAGTCGGGACTTTCAGTTCTTC	CASSRDFQFF
NA	NA	TRBV7-2	TRBJ1-1	TGTGCCAGCAGCTTAGTGCCGGTCAGAGGAATGAACACTGAAGCTTTCTTT	CASSLVPVRGMNTEAFF
TRBD1	many	TRBV29-1	TRBJ1-1	TGCAGCGTTGAAGAGACACAGGGGGCTTCCACTGAAGCTTTCTTT	CSVEETQGASTEAFF
NA	few	TRBV10-3	TRBJ2-1	TGTGCCATCTTAGCGGAGACCTACAATGAGCAGTTCTTC	CAILAETYNEQFF
TRBD1	NA	TRBV29-1	TRBJ1-2	TGCGGCGCGAGGACAGGGTACGGCTACACCTTC	CGARTGYGYTF
NA	many	TRBV7-8	TRBJ2-3	TGTGCCAGCAGCTTAAGTGACCTCTCCGATACGCAGTATTTT	CASSLSDLSDTQYF
NA	NA	TRBV5-4	TRBJ2-7	TGTGCCAGCAGCTTGGGGCTAGCGATGAACGAGCTGTACTTC	CASSLGLAMNELYF
NA	many	TRBV19	TRBJ1-1	TGTGCCATCAGACGAGGGGCGAACACTGAAGCTTTCTTT	CAIRRGANTEAFF
NA	NA	TRBV4-1	TRBJ2-7	TGCGCCAGCAGCCTTTCTCCGGGACGGTTGCGGCAGTACTTC	CASSLSPGRLRQYF
NA	many	TRBV7-2	TRBJ2-1	TGTGCCAGCAGCTTGACAGAAGATGTATGGTTCTTC	CASSLTEDVWFF
NA	NA	TRBV19	TRBJ2-2	TGTGCCACCTCCTATGGGACGGGTTGGGAGCTGTTTTTT	CATSYGTGWELFF
NA	few	TRBV19	TRBJ1-5	TGTGCCAGTAGTGTGGTGGGAAGCAATCAGCCCCAGCATTTT	CASSVVGSNQPQHF
NA	NA	TRBV6-2/TRBV6-3	TRBJ1-6	TGTGCCAGCACCGCGAATTCACCCCTCCACTTT	CASTANSPLHF
NA	many	TRBV18	TRBJ2-5	TGTGCCAGCTCACCACGTTTGTACCAAGAGACCCAGTACTTC	CASSPRLYQETQYF
TRBD1	NA	TRBV10-3	TRBJ1-2	TGTGCCAGCAGTCCGGAGGCCGGGACAGCTATTAACTATGGCTACACCTTC	CASSPEAGTAINYGYTF
NA	few	TRBV11-2	TRBJ2-1	TGTGCCAGCAGCTTGGGGATAGCGGTCGGCAATGAGCAGTTCTTC	CASSLGIAVGNEQFF
NA	NA	TRBV12-3/TRBV12-4	TRBJ2-5	TGTGCCAGCAGTTTCCTACAGGGTACAGAGACCCAGTACTTC	CASSFLQGTETQYF
NA	NA	TRBV6-1	TRBJ2-4	TGTGCCAGAGGCAAGAAGGGGGCCAAAAACATTCAGTACTTC	CARGKKGAKNIQYF
NA	NA	TRBV12-3/TRBV12-4	TRBJ2-5	TGTGCCAGCAGTTTTAAGGCAGAAGAGACCCAGTACTTC	CASSFKAEETQYF
NA	NA	TRBV19	TRBJ2-1	TGTGCCAGTAGTACCTACCTCCGCCAAGCCTCCTACAATGAGCAGTTCTTC	CASSTYLRQASYNEQFF
TRBD1	NA	TRBV13	TRBJ1-2	TGTGCCAGCAGCCCCCGTTGGACAGGGAGGGATGGCTACACCTTC	CASSPRWTGRDGYTF
TRBD1	many	TRBV7-9	TRBJ1-1	TGTGCCAGCAGCCAACAGGGGGCCCGAACTGAAGCTTTCTTT	CASSQQGARTEAFF
TRBD2	few	TRBV11-2	TRBJ2-5	TGTGCCAGCAGCGACGCGGGACTAGCTACAAGGGGCGAGACCCAGTACTTC	CASSDAGLATRGETQYF
NA	many	TRBV5-1	TRBJ2-3	TGCGCCAGCAGCCCCCGCACAGATACGCAGTATTTT	CASSPRTDTQYF
NA	many	TRBV6-5	TRBJ2-3	TGTGCCAGCAGCTCCGTCCCTCCGGCGCAGTATTTT	CASSSVPPAQYF
NA	many	TRBV28	TRBJ2-5	TGTGCCAGCAGGGACCTTACAGGGCTTCAAGAGACCCAGTACTTC	CASRDLTGLQETQYF